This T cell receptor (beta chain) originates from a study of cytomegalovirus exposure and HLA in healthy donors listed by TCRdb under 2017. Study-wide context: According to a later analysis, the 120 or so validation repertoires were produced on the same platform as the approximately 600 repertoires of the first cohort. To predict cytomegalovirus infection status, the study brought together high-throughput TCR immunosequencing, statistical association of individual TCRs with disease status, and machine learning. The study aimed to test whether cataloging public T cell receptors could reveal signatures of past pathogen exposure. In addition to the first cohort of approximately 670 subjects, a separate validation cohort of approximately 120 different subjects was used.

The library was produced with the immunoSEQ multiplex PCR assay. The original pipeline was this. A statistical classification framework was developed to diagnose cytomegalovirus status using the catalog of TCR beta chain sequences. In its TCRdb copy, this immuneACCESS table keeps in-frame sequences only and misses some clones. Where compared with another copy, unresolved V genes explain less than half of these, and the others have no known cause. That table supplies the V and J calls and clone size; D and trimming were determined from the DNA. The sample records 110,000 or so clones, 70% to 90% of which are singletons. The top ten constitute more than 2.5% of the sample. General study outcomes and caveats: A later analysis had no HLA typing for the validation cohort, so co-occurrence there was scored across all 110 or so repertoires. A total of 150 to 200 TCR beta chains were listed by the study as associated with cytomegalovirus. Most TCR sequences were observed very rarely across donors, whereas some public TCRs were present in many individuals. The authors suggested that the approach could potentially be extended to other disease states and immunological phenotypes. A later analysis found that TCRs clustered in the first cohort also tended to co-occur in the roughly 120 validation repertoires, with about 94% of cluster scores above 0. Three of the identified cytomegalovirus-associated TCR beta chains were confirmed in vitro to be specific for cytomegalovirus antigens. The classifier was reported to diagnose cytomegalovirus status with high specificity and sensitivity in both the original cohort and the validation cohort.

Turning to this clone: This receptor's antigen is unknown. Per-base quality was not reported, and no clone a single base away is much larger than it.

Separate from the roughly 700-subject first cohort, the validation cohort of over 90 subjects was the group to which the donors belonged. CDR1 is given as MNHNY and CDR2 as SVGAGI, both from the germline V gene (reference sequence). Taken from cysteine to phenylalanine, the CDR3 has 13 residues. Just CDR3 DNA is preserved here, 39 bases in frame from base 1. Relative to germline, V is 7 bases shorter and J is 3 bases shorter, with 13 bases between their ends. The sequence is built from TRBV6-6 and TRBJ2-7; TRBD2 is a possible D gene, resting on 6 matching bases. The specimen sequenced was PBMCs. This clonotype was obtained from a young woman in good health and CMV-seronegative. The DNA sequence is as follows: TGTGCCAGCACCCCCGGGGGAGTCTACGAGCAGTACTTC. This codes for CASTPGGVYEQYF.